This passage covers 30 T cell receptor beta chains from one sample sequenced in a study of neurological immune-mediated disorders. TCRdb ran MiXCR on the 5' RACE reads and lists one entry per CDR3 protein. The sample has 30,000 to 45,000 distinct CDR3 sequences; nearly 5% are singletons. The source material was CD4+ T cells from blood. These receptor sequences come from a man between 18 and 29 years old in good health.

Ten or more counts support this clonotype. V usage is TRBV20-1 and J usage is TRBJ1-2; the D is unclear. V was clipped by 0 bases and J by 7 bases, with 12 bases between them. This CDR3 comprises 13 residues. The germline gives CDR1 DFQATT, CDR2 SNEGSKA (reference sequence). CDR3 bases: TGCAGTGCTAGAGAGTTATCGGGCAGTGGCTACACCTTC. Translated, it gives CSARELSGSGYTF.

This clonotype showed up many times. J is TRBJ1-1 and V is TRBV5-1, with TRBD1 matching over 7 bases. Losses at the gene ends were 1 base for V and 4 bases for J; bases not matched to a gene: 10. The CDR3 length is 16 residues. Germline V gene sequence: CDR1 SGHRS, CDR2 YFSETQ. The DNA of the CDR3 is TGCGCCAGCAGCTTGTGGGCAGGGGGTTCTAGCACTGAAGCTTTCTTT. Translation gives CASSLWAGGSSTEAFF.

Only a few counts were recorded for this clonotype. The genes are TRBV19 and TRBJ1-2; possibly TRBD1 for D (5 bases). The germline V gene has CDR1 LNHDA and CDR2 SQIVND (reference sequence). The V end was cut by 10 bases, the J end by 6 bases, with 15 bases between. This CDR3 has 12 amino acids. Here the CDR3 DNA reads TGTGCCACGGGACGACCAGGGAATGGCTACACCTTC. Its protein product is CATGRPGNGYTF.

This clonotype has ten or more counts. The V gene is TRBV28, the J gene TRBJ1-5, with D unclear. Trimming removed 4 bases at V and 1 base at J, with 2 bases between. The CDR3 has 12 amino acids. Germline V gives CDR1 MDHEN, CDR2 SYDVKM. The CDR3 sequence is CASSYSNQPQHF. Written as DNA, the CDR3 is TGTGCCAGCAGTTACAGCAATCAGCCCCAGCATTTT.

This clonotype occurred many times. This chain joins TRBV20-1 and TRBJ2-7; 9 bases align to TRBD1. The CDR3 extends over 15 amino acids. The V gene's germline CDR1 is DFQATT and CDR2 SNEGSKA (reference sequence). J lost 5 bases, V lost 3 bases, and 11 bases had no gene match. This CDR3 reads CSASTTGTGKNEQYF. The CDR3 nucleotides are TGCAGTGCTAGCACAACCGGGACAGGGAAAAACGAGCAGTACTTC.

This sequence joins TRBV6-1 and TRBJ1-1, with TRBD1 matching over 7 bases. The junction had 8 bases not matched to a gene; V was cut back by 6 bases and J by 1 base. The CDR3 length is 15 residues. Germline V lookup: CDR1 MNHNS, CDR2 SASEGT. CDR3 sequence (DNA): TGTGCCAGCAGGGCTATGGGACAGCAGAACACTGAAGCTTTCTTT. It encodes CASRAMGQQNTEAFF.

V is TRBV18 and J is TRBJ1-5, with TRBD1 identical over 9 bases. Germline V lookup: CDR1 KGHSH, CDR2 LQKENI. The CDR3 is 14 amino acids. After removal of 4 bases from V and 6 bases from J, the junction contained 4 bases not matched to a gene. As DNA, the CDR3 is TGTGCCAGCTCACGGACAGGGGAACGTCAGCCCCAGCATTTT. Translation: CASSRTGERQPQHF.

Ten or more counts support this clonotype. The CDR3 DNA reads as TGTGCCAGCAGCCAGTACCTGGGGGCGGATGAGCAGTTCTTC. Translating it yields CASSQYLGADEQFF. The chain couples TRBV3-1 to TRBJ2-1, with a weak D call TRBD1 (6 bases). Trimming took 3 bases from V and 8 from J, leaving 14 bases between them. This CDR3 is 14 amino acids long. The germline V gene has CDR1 LGHDT and CDR2 YNNKEL (reference sequence).

In its sample, this clonotype was seen many times. The chain recombines TRBV18 with TRBJ2-1, with D unclear. The germline CDR1 and CDR2 sequences are KGHSH and LQKENI. V lost 4 bases, J lost 0 bases, and 4 bases lay in between. The CDR3 contains 13 residues. DNA for the CDR3: TGTGCCAGCTCACAGGCCTCCTACAATGAGCAGTTCTTC. Translation: CASSQASYNEQFF.

On this clonotype: Relative to the germline gene, one junction end is altered; a read error may explain this. The CDR3 DNA is TGTGCCACCAGCTCGGACAGCAGAAAGACCAAGTACTTC. Its translation is CATSSDSRKTKYF. The V call is TRBV24-1, the J call TRBJ2-5; tentative D call: TRBD1 (6 bases). The CDR3 totals 13 residues. Germline V lookup: CDR1 KGHDR, CDR2 SFDVKD.

This clonotype came up many times. The chain recombines TRBV5-1 with TRBJ1-1; D remains ambiguous. In germline, CDR1 is SGHRS, CDR2 YFSETQ. This CDR3 is built from 13 residues. Trimming left V 4 bases short and J 1 base short, with 8 bases between. This chain's CDR3 is CASSPQANTEAFF. As DNA, the CDR3 is TGCGCCAGCAGCCCGCAGGCGAACACTGAAGCTTTCTTT.

At least ten counts were recorded for this clonotype. The rearrangement links TRBV6-2 or TRBV6-3 to TRBJ2-7, with D maybe TRBD2 (6 bases). Germline CDR1 MNHEY, CDR2 SVGEGT. The CDR3 extends over 15 amino acids. Trimming pared 8 bases from V and 3 bases from J, leaving 20 bases between. The CDR3 loop is CASWEPGTLGYEQYF. In DNA form, the CDR3 reads TGTGCCAGCTGGGAACCCGGGACTCTGGGCTACGAGCAGTACTTC.

This clonotype was found many times. The V gene is TRBV12-3 or TRBV12-4, the J gene TRBJ1-1; 10 bases match TRBD1. CDR3 length: 16 residues. The ends lost 6 bases at V and 5 bases at J; junction bases unmatched: 12. The CDR3 sequence is CASRPSWTGGWTEAFF. In DNA form, the CDR3 reads TGTGCCAGCAGACCTTCCTGGACAGGGGGTTGGACTGAAGCTTTCTTT.

This clonotype was seen many times. The chain combines TRBV7-9 with TRBJ1-5, with 11 nucleotides matching TRBD1. Germline CDR1 and CDR2: SEHNR and FQNEAQ (reference sequence). The CDR3 runs 19 residues. V lost 5 bases and J lost 1; bases outside the gene matches: 13. CDR3 region: CASSLGAGTGGKSNQPQHF. Here the CDR3 DNA reads TGTGCCAGCAGCCTAGGCGCCGGGACAGGGGGAAAGAGCAATCAGCCCCAGCATTTT.

There are many counts of this clonotype. V and J are TRBV12-3 or TRBV12-4 and TRBJ1-3; D might be TRBD1 (6 bases). The CDR3 is 14 amino acids. Trimming pared 7 bases from V and 0 bases from J, leaving 10 bases between. The DNA for the CDR3 is TGTGCCAGCAACCCACAGGGCTCTGGAAACACCATATATTTT. Protein sequence: CASNPQGSGNTIYF.

This clonotype was seen many times. The chain recombines TRBV5-1 with TRBJ2-7; D is uncertain. V lost 0 bases, J lost 6 bases, and 10 bases lay in between. Germline assignment: CDR1 SGHRS and CDR2 YFSETQ. The CDR3 is made up of 13 amino acids. The CDR3 region has the DNA TGCGCCAGCAGCTTGGGCACTCCGACCGAGCAGTACTTC. This translates into CASSLGTPTEQYF.

This clonotype occurred many times. This sequence joins TRBV27 and TRBJ1-1, with D hard to call. The CDR3 has 16 residues. The germline CDR1 and CDR2 sequences are MNHEY and SMNVEV (reference sequence). Trimming shortened V by 1 base and J by 0 bases, and 12 bases separated the two germline ends. CDR3 protein: CASSLYSTKLNTEAFF. As DNA, the CDR3 is TGTGCCAGCAGTTTATACAGCACCAAGTTGAACACTGAAGCTTTCTTT.

This clonotype was recorded at least ten times. This sequence joins TRBV5-1 and TRBJ1-1; D ambiguous. This CDR3 is 15 amino acids long. The germline CDR1 and CDR2 sequences are SGHRS and YFSETQ. V was shortened by 0 bases and J by 7 bases, with 16 bases between the two germline ends. The CDR3 bases are TGCGCCAGCAGCTTGGCCCCGCCCTTGACGGGTGAAGCTTTCTTT. It translates to CASSLAPPLTGEAFF.

This clonotype was counted many times. The chain links TRBV5-1 to TRBJ2-7; D may be TRBD2 (5 bases). The germline V gene encodes CDR1 SGHRS and CDR2 YFSETQ. CDR3 length equals 14 residues. V was trimmed by 4 bases and J by 1 base, leaving 12 bases between them. The CDR3 protein is CASSLLDLSYEQYF. CDR3 DNA: TGCGCCAGCAGCCTCTTGGACTTATCCTACGAGCAGTACTTC.

This clonotype was seen at least ten times. The chain links TRBV4-2 to TRBJ2-3; possibly TRBD1 for D (5 bases). Trimming took off 3 bases at V and 5 bases at J, with 9 bases between the two ends. This CDR3 is 13 amino acids long. Per the germline V gene, CDR1 is LGHNA and CDR2 is YNFKEQ. CDR3 amino acids: CASSQYRKDTQYF. CDR3 DNA sequence: TGTGCCAGCAGCCAGTACAGGAAAGATACGCAGTATTTT.

This clonotype was seen repeatedly, ten times or more. The V gene is TRBV20-1, the J gene TRBJ2-7; D not resolved. CDR3 length: 15 residues. The V end lost 0 bases, the J end lost 5 bases, and 17 bases lay between the germline ends. Germline loops: CDR1 DFQATT, CDR2 SNEGSKA (reference sequence). In DNA, the CDR3 is TGCAGTGCTAGAGATCCCCTATCTTCGGTCGACGAGCAGTACTTC. It codes for CSARDPLSSVDEQYF.

The table lists this clonotype with many counts. The V gene is TRBV20-1, the J gene TRBJ2-7; D possibly corresponds to TRBD2 (5 bases). Germline CDR1 reads DFQATT; CDR2 reads SNEGSKA (reference sequence). The CDR3 totals 14 residues. Trimming removed 1 base at V and 6 bases at J, with 16 bases between. Here the CDR3 reads CSARAGSDLGEQYF. The CDR3, as DNA: TGCAGTGCTAGAGCTGGTAGCGATTTAGGCGAGCAGTACTTC.

This clonotype was picked up many times. The V gene is TRBV7-2, the J gene TRBJ1-2; 8 nucleotides agree with TRBD1. Unmatched junction bases numbered 5, after V lost 1 base and J lost 7 bases. This CDR3 comprises 14 residues. Germline-derived CDR1 and CDR2 are SGHTA and FQGNSA. DNA of the CDR3: TGTGCCAGCAGCTTAGAGTCAGGGGGCGTTGGCTACACCTTC. Its protein is CASSLESGGVGYTF.

This clonotype was seen at least ten times. V usage is TRBV27 and J usage is TRBJ2-7; D might be TRBD2 (5 bases). CDR3 length: 17 amino acids. Trimming left V 5 bases short and J 2 bases short, with 22 bases between. The germline CDR1 and CDR2 sequences are MNHEY and SMNVEV (reference sequence). The CDR3 is CASSRSRQRLRAYEQYF. CDR3 nucleotides: TGTGCCAGCAGTCGATCCCGGCAAAGACTAAGGGCCTACGAGCAGTACTTC.

This clonotype was counted at least ten times. V usage is TRBV18 and J usage is TRBJ2-1; D may be TRBD1 (5 bases). Trimming stripped 6 bases from V and 7 bases from J, with 16 bases between. The length of the CDR3 is 14 residues. Germline-derived CDR1 and CDR2 are KGHSH and LQKENI. CDR3 coding DNA: TGTGCCAGCTCCCAAGGGGAAGAGAGGAATGAGCAGTTCTTC. Its protein product is CASSQGEERNEQFF.

In its sample, this clonotype was seen many times. The rearrangement links TRBV7-2 to TRBJ1-1, with a tentative D call TRBD1 (5 bases). V gave up 5 bases and J gave up 0 bases, with 10 bases separating them. The CDR3 totals 14 residues. Germline lookup yields CDR1 SGHTA and CDR2 FQGNSA. Written as DNA, the CDR3 is TGTGCCAGCAGCCTGGACACTATGAACACTGAAGCTTTCTTT. Protein product: CASSLDTMNTEAFF.

About this clonotype itself: Since no conserved phenylalanine or tryptophan closes the CDR3, a read error is the likely cause. The chain recombines TRBV5-1 with TRBJ2-3; possible D gene TRBD1, 5 bases. The J call may be faulty, since TRBJ1-5 better matches the DNA end. Germline V CDR1 and CDR2: SGHRS, YFSETQ. The CDR3 length is 18 residues. CDR3 protein: CASSLIPGGGRSADTQHL. Here the CDR3 DNA reads TGCGCCAGCAGCCTTATCCCCGGGGGTGGCCGTTCCGCAGATACGCAGCATCTT.

This clonotype was observed at least ten times. This chain links TRBV6-5 with TRBJ1-1, with TRBD1 matching 9 bases. J gave up 4 bases and V 6 bases, and 15 bases lay outside the gene matches. Germline V gene sequence: CDR1 MNHEY, CDR2 SVGAGI. The CDR3 totals 17 residues. CDR3 in DNA: TGTGCCAGCAGACCCCACAGGGGGCGCAGGGGGGGCACTGAAGCTTTCTTT. It is translated as CASRPHRGRRGGTEAFF.

This clonotype was picked up many times. This sequence joins TRBV5-1 and TRBJ2-5; tentatively, D is TRBD2 (7 bases). V was trimmed by 4 bases and J by 5 bases, leaving 21 bases between them. The CDR3 spans 16 residues. Germline CDR1 reads SGHRS; CDR2 reads YFSETQ. This CDR3 is CASSPGGGGTGETQYF. The DNA for the CDR3 is TGCGCCAGCAGCCCCGGAGGGGGAGGGACGGGCGAGACCCAGTACTTC. The full variable domain, rest sourced from reference TRBV5-1 and TRBJ2-5, is KAGVTQTPRYLIKTRGQQVTLSCSPISGHRSVSWYQQTPGQGLQFLFEYFSETQRNKGNFPGRFSGRQFSNSRSEMNVSTLELGDSALYLCASSPGGGGTGETQYFGPGTRLLVL.

This clonotype was seen repeatedly, ten times or more. The chain has TRBV12-3 or TRBV12-4 and TRBJ1-2; TRBD1 matches 9 bases. The CDR3 sequence is 15 residues long. The V segment lost 5 bases and the J segment 4 bases; nucleotides outside the gene matches: 8. The CDR3 region is CASSPTRQGGYGYTF. DNA for the CDR3: TGTGCCAGCAGTCCCACCCGACAGGGGGGCTATGGCTACACCTTC.